This entry lists 30 T cell receptor beta chains sequenced from one sample in a study of cytomegalovirus exposure and HLA in healthy donors. Use of 60 Vbeta and 13 Jbeta primers characterized the PCR. Assay: immunoSEQ multiplex PCR; the TCRdb copy retains only in-frame clones and omits some. The profile shows about 160,000 clones, around 88% of them singletons. Sequencing was carried out using PBMCs. All receptors come from a woman aged 30 to 39 in good health and CMV-seronegative.

The V gene is TRBV11-3, the J gene TRBJ2-5; D is perhaps TRBD2 (6 bases). The germline gives CDR1 SGHNT, CDR2 YENEEA. Trimming pared 4 bases from V and 3 bases from J, leaving 12 bases between. There are 14 residues in the CDR3. CDR3 DNA: TGTGCCAGCAGCTCTTCCCGGGGGAAAGAGACCCAGTACTTC. It specifies CASSSSRGKETQYF.

The CDR3 DNA reads as TGTGCCAGCAGCAAAGTGAACCCGGGACAGATCTTGGTTGCGGATCAGCCCCAGCATTTT. Its protein product is CASSKVNPGQILVADQPQHF. The J gene is TRBJ1-5, the V gene TRBV21-1; the table's D call, TRBD1, has no DNA check behind it. TRBV21-1 is tagged as a pseudogene. This CDR3 has 20 residues.

The V call is TRBV6-1, the J call TRBJ1-5; unclear D gene. Trimming left V 5 bases short and J 1 base short, with 9 bases between. Germline CDR1 is MNHNS and CDR2 is SASEGT. The CDR3 covers 14 residues. CDR3 residues: CASSLSSSNQPQHF. The DNA of the CDR3 is TGTGCCAGCAGTTTGTCGTCGAGCAATCAGCCCCAGCATTTT.

V gene TRBV7-9 combines with J gene TRBJ2-5; TRBD1 might be the D (6 bases). V was clipped by 1 base and J by 4 bases, with 16 bases between them. From germline, CDR1 is SEHNR and CDR2 FQNEAQ (reference sequence). This CDR3 contains 16 residues. For the CDR3, the DNA is TGTGCCAGCAGCTTAGGGCCCCAGGGGCAACGAGAGACCCAGTACTTC. It specifies CASSLGPQGQRETQYF.

The rearrangement links TRBV7-2 to TRBJ1-2; D is perhaps TRBD1 (5 bases). In germline, CDR1 is SGHTA, CDR2 FQGNSA. V lost 1 base and J 8 bases, leaving 17 bases between the germline ends. There are 15 residues in the CDR3. DNA for the CDR3: TGTGCCAGCAGCTTAGAGGGGTGGGCGAAGGGCGGCTACACCTTC. It translates to CASSLEGWAKGGYTF.

This clone was recorded only once. The chain combines TRBV4-2 with TRBJ2-5; TRBD2 is a possible D gene (5 bases). The tail of the sequence fits TRBJ2-7 better, so the J call may be wrong. Germline V CDR1 and CDR2: LGHNA, YNFKEQ. This CDR3 is built from 14 residues. The CDR3 reads CASSQGLLTYEQYF. Written as DNA, the CDR3 is TGTGCCAGCAGCCAAGGACTACTAACCTACGAGCAGTACTTC.

The gene calls are TRBV4-1 and TRBJ2-2; 9 bases are a match to TRBD2. V lost 4 bases, J lost 4 bases, and 10 bases stayed unmatched. Per germline, CDR1 MGHRA and CDR2 YSYEKL. The CDR3 is 17 amino acids. This CDR3 reads CASSRGGWTSATGELFF. The CDR3 DNA reads as TGCGCCAGCAGCCGAGGGGGATGGACTAGCGCCACCGGGGAGCTGTTTTTT.

This clone came up once. This sample includes further DNA sequences coding for the same CDR3. This chain uses TRBV28 with TRBJ2-7; 7 nucleotides agree with TRBD1. J was trimmed by 7 bases and V by 9 bases; bases with no gene match: 18. The CDR3 totals 15 residues. Germline V gives CDR1 MDHEN, CDR2 SYDVKM. The CDR3 coding sequence is TGTGCCAGTAGTCCGATACAGGGGAAGGTTGGGGAGCAGTACTTC. As protein: CASSPIQGKVGEQYF.

The CDR3 is CASKMGQAIGQPQHF. The CDR3 nucleotides are TGTGCCAGCAAGATGGGACAGGCGATCGGTCAGCCCCAGCATTTT. This rearrangement joins TRBV2 to TRBJ1-5, with 8 bases matching TRBD1. CDR1 is SNHLY, CDR2 FYNNEI, per germline. The length of the CDR3 is 15 residues. The V gene end was trimmed by 7 bases and the J gene end by 6 bases; junction bases not matched to a gene: 11.

Here the CDR3 DNA reads TGTGCCAGCAGCTCAGGACTAGCTGCAGATACGCAGTATTTT. This translates into CASSSGLAADTQYF. The genes are TRBV7-9 and TRBJ2-3; TRBD2 agrees at 8 bases. CDR1 and CDR2 (germline): SEHNR, FQNEAQ (reference sequence). With V trimmed by 4 bases and J by 4 bases, 4 bases remained unmatched. CDR3 size: 14 residues.

This chain links TRBV5-5 with TRBJ1-1; 8 bases map to TRBD1. Germline trimming cut 0 bases from V and 0 bases from J; bases unmatched to any gene: 4. This CDR3 is 16 amino acids long. Germline CDR1 is SGHKS and CDR2 is YYEKEE (reference sequence). The CDR3, as DNA: TGTGCCAGCAGCTTGGGGACAGGGTTCATGAACACTGAAGCTTTCTTT. This gives the protein CASSLGTGFMNTEAFF.

This chain joins TRBV13 and TRBJ2-5; the match to TRBD2 covers 12 bases. V was pared by 7 bases and J by 2 bases, with 5 bases of the junction left unmatched. Germline assignment: CDR1 PRHDT and CDR2 FYEKMQ (reference sequence). This CDR3 spans 15 amino acids. CDR3 in amino acids: CASTLAGGPQETQYF. CDR3 coding DNA: TGTGCCAGCACTCTAGCGGGAGGGCCTCAAGAGACCCAGTACTTC.

The rearrangement uses TRBV9 and TRBJ1-4, with D possibly being TRBD1 (6 bases). Germline values: CDR1 SGDLS, CDR2 YYNGEE. The V end was cut by 4 bases, the J end by 1 base, with 11 bases between. The CDR3 length is 15 residues. For the CDR3, the DNA is TGTGCCAGCAGCTTTACACAGGGAACTAATGAAAAACTGTTTTTT. Its translation is CASSFTQGTNEKLFF.

The J gene is TRBJ2-7, the V gene TRBV14; 12 bases map to TRBD1. The CDR3 contains 18 residues. Per the germline V gene, CDR1 is SGHDN and CDR2 is FVKESK. The ends lost 2 bases at V and 4 bases at J; junction bases unmatched: 12. The CDR3 loop is CASSQLRDRGLMAYEQYF. In DNA form, the CDR3 reads TGTGCCAGCAGCCAACTCCGGGACAGGGGGCTGATGGCTTACGAGCAGTACTTC.

In the case of this clone: An end of the junction differs from the germline gene, which may be a read error. This chain joins TRBV10-3 and TRBJ1-4; D call uncertain. Germline CDR1 reads ENHRY; CDR2 reads SYGVKD. This CDR3 comprises 13 residues. CDR3 loop: CAIGRVGEERLFF. CDR3 nucleotide sequence: TGTGCCATCGGACGGGTGGGAGAGGAAAGACTGTTTTTT.

The chain couples TRBV2 to TRBJ1-2, with a weak D call TRBD1 (6 bases). Trimming took 6 bases from V and 1 from J, leaving 18 bases between them. Germline lookup yields CDR1 SNHLY and CDR2 FYNNEI. The CDR3 is 16 amino acids. This chain's CDR3 is CASSAGQTTLNYGYTF. The CDR3 DNA reads as TGTGCCAGCAGCGCCGGACAGACAACACTTAACTATGGCTACACCTTC.

This clone has more than one count but fewer than ten. In nucleotides, the CDR3 is TGCGCCAGCAGTTCCGGCGGTGCCCCAGCTTTCTTT. Its protein product is CASSSGGAPAFF. The chain uses TRBV10-1 and TRBJ1-1; D not resolved. V was shortened by 5 bases and J by 10 bases, with 14 bases between the two germline ends. The CDR3 extends over 12 amino acids. Germline lookup yields CDR1 WNHNN and CDR2 SYGVQD (reference sequence).

This chain connects TRBV18 to TRBJ1-5; 9 nucleotides agree with TRBD1. V dropped 3 bases and J dropped 5; count of bases not matched to a gene: 5. The V gene's germline CDR1 is KGHSH and CDR2 LQKENI. The CDR3 consists of 15 residues. CDR3: CASSPKQGADQPQHF. The CDR3 nucleotides read TGTGCCAGCTCACCGAAACAGGGGGCTGATCAGCCCCAGCATTTT. The entire variable domain, with the rest obtained from reference TRBV18 and TRBJ1-5, is as follows: NAGVMQNPRHLVRRRGQEARLRCSPMKGHSHVYWYRQLPEEGLKFMVYLQKENIIDESGMPKERFSAEFPKEGPSILRIQQVVRGDSAAYFCASSPKQGADQPQHFGDGTRLSIL.

Here the CDR3 reads CASRDGQYTDTQYF. The DNA for the CDR3 is TGTGCCAGTAGAGACGGACAGTACACAGATACGCAGTATTTT. The J gene is TRBJ2-3, the V gene TRBV19; the D gene is possibly TRBD1 (6 bases). In germline, CDR1 is LNHDA, CDR2 SQIVND (reference sequence). The CDR3 covers 14 residues. V was clipped by 6 bases and J by 2 bases, with 12 bases between them.

The rearrangement uses TRBV28 and TRBJ2-7; a weak D match, TRBD1 (5 bases). The CDR3 spans 14 residues. Germline V lookup: CDR1 MDHEN, CDR2 SYDVKM. Trimming left V 2 bases short and J 2 bases short, with 10 bases between. The CDR3 loop is CASSLRTYTYEQYF. In DNA form, the CDR3 reads TGTGCCAGCAGTTTACGGACATATACCTACGAGCAGTACTTC.

The gene calls are TRBV11-3 and TRBJ1-1, with D maybe TRBD1 (6 bases). The germline V and J ends were trimmed by 1 base and 8 bases, with 14 bases remaining between them. CDR1 and CDR2 from the germline V gene are SGHNT and YENEEA. CDR3 length: 14 amino acids. The CDR3 is CASSLGVTGAEAFF. As DNA, the CDR3 is TGTGCCAGCAGCTTAGGGGTGACAGGCGCAGAAGCTTTCTTT.

V and J are TRBV6-1 and TRBJ1-1, with TRBD1 matching 7 bases. V shed 5 bases and J 4 bases; nucleotides not matched to a gene: 7. Germline V gene sequence: CDR1 MNHNS, CDR2 SASEGT. This CDR3 has 14 residues. CDR3 loop: CASSLTGSGTEAFF. In nucleotides, the CDR3 is TGTGCCAGCAGTTTGACAGGGTCGGGCACTGAAGCTTTCTTT.

This clone was seen only a few times. This chain links TRBV19 with TRBJ2-1, with D maybe TRBD1 (5 bases). Trimming removed 8 bases at V and 4 bases at J, with 18 bases between. The CDR3 runs to 15 residues. Per the germline V gene, CDR1 is LNHDA and CDR2 is SQIVND (reference sequence). The CDR3 reads CASSPLGGQYNEQFF. The CDR3 DNA follows: TGTGCCAGTTCGCCCCTCGGCGGACAATACAATGAGCAGTTCTTC.

The J gene is TRBJ2-1, the V gene TRBV6-6; 10 nucleotides line up with TRBD1. Germline V CDR1 and CDR2: MNHNY, SVGAGI (reference sequence). The CDR3 consists of 14 residues. The V and J ends lost 2 bases and 7 bases, in that order; junction bases with no gene match: 2. CDR3 nucleotides: TGTGCCAGCAGTTACGGACAGGGGGGAAATGAGCAGTTCTTC. Translation: CASSYGQGGNEQFF.

V and J are TRBV5-4 and TRBJ2-4, with D perhaps matching TRBD2 (5 bases). V lost 3 bases, J lost 8 bases, and 15 bases lay in between. From germline, CDR1 is SGHNT and CDR2 YYREEE (reference sequence). The length of the CDR3 is 14 residues. Here the CDR3 DNA reads TGTGCCAGCAGCTCTTGGGGTGGAGCGGACATTCAGTACTTC. It is translated as CASSSWGGADIQYF.

Only a few counts were recorded for this clone. The chain employs TRBV2 and TRBJ2-7; D is ambiguous. V lost 6 bases and J lost 0, with 6 bases in between. CDR3 length: 12 amino acids. Germline V gives CDR1 SNHLY, CDR2 FYNNEI. CDR3 sequence (DNA): TGTGCCAGCAGCTACAGCTCCTACGAGCAGTACTTC. It specifies CASSYSSYEQYF.

This chain connects TRBV5-1 to TRBJ2-2; TRBD1 matches at 9 bases. Germline trimming cut 5 bases from V and 4 bases from J; bases unmatched to any gene: 9. CDR1 and CDR2 from the germline V gene are SGHRS and YFSETQ. This CDR3 region has 16 residues. CDR3 sequence: CASSPPGQGPTGELFF. The CDR3 DNA sequence: TGCGCCAGCAGTCCGCCGGGACAGGGCCCCACCGGGGAGCTGTTTTTT.

This chain joins TRBV23-1 and TRBJ2-7; 7 bases line up with TRBD1. TRBV23-1 is noted as an ORF with a role that remains uncertain. The trim removed 2 bases at V and 0 bases at J, leaving 4 bases unmatched. The CDR3 sequence is 15 residues long. In DNA form, the CDR3 reads TGCGCCAGCAGTCAACCGACAGGGTTCTCCTACGAGCAGTACTTC. Amino acids: CASSQPTGFSYEQYF.

The rearrangement links TRBV4-1 to TRBJ2-3, with a possible D match to TRBD2 (6 bases). The CDR3 loop spans 17 amino acids. Germline V gene data show CDR1 as MGHRA and CDR2 as YSYEKL. V was trimmed by 0 bases and J by 3 bases, leaving 16 bases between them. CDR3 in amino acids: CASSQDFLAGGTDTQYF. The CDR3 DNA follows: TGCGCCAGCAGCCAAGATTTCCTAGCTGGGGGGACAGATACGCAGTATTTT.

The gene calls are TRBV10-2 and TRBJ2-6; TRBD1 aligns across 7 bases. This CDR3 comprises 14 residues. With V trimmed by 7 bases and J by 4 bases, 4 bases remained unmatched. Germline V lookup: CDR1 WSHSY, CDR2 SAAADI. The CDR3 DNA follows: TGCGCCAGCAAGGCGACAGGGGGGGCCAACGTCCTGACTTTC. Translated, it gives CASKATGGANVLTF.